Listed here is a single T cell receptor beta chain. This clonotype was seen a handful of times. Its antigen is unknown. Base-call qualities are not available, and no considerably larger clone is one nucleotide away. Sequencing was carried out with an Illumina HiSeq 2500. Quantitative 5'-RACE with molecular barcodes was used to prepare TCR beta libraries. As for the authors' bioinformatics: A new computational method, built on a probabilistic model of VDJ rearrangement, was used to identify disease-linked TCR variants. TCRdb applied fastp at Q25 and MiXCR to the public reads, then kept only in-frame beta chains. CDR3 protein sequences are deduplicated, and each keeps its most common genes and DNA. These V and J calls originate from TCRdb's pipeline instead of the authors' own analysis. The sample includes fewer than 750,000 distinct CDR3 sequences, with 19% observed a single time. Around 19% of the sample belongs to the ten largest clones.

These data belong to a study of CD8 T cells in ankylosing spondylitis (dated by TCRdb to between 2016 and 2019). The study in broad terms: The study set out to find disease-linked TCR variants by profiling T cell receptor beta repertoires in ankylosing spondylitis patients and healthy donors. The whole study cohort included 95 to 130 healthy donors and 20 to 30 ankylosing spondylitis patients. Samples of peripheral blood were taken, and for ankylosing spondylitis patients, synovial fluid was collected as well. What the study reported, not specific to this receptor: Blood from ankylosing spondylitis patients appeared to be characterized by a TCR beta motif made up of seven or eight highly homologous amino acid variants. A CD8+ phenotype was shown by the disease-linked clones, which were found at relatively low frequencies in peripheral blood. Significant enrichment of the disease-linked clones was reported in matched synovial fluid samples from ankylosing spondylitis patients. Some motif variants were previously reported in synovial fluid and blood of reactive arthritis patients, suggesting common disease-initiation mechanisms.

Including cysteine and phenylalanine, the CDR3 has 14 amino acids. This entry keeps only the CDR3 DNA: 42 bases, framed from base 1. Via the germline V gene, CDR1 is SGHRS and CDR2 YFSETQ. The junction carries 16 bases between V and J, which are trimmed by 0 bases and 9 bases respectively. Recombination linked TRBV5-1 to TRBJ2-7, with the D gene too uncertain to name. The sample comprised blood, either unsorted or a sorted T cell fraction (not recorded which). This TCR derives from a male donor with ankylosing spondylitis. At the DNA level, the sequence is TGCGCCAGCAGCTTGGCGGGCAGCCTCAAGGGGCAGTACTTC. The translation is CASSLAGSLKGQYF.